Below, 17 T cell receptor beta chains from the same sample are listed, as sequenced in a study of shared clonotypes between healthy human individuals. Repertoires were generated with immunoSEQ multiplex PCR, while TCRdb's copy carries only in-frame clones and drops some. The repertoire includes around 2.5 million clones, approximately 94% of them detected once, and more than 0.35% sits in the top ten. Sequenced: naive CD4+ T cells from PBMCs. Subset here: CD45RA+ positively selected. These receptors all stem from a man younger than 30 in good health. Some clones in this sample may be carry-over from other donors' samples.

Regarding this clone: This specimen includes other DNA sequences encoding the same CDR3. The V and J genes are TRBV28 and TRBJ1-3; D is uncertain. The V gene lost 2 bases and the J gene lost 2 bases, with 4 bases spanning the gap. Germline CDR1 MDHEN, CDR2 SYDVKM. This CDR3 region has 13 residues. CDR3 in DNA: TGTGCCAGCAGTTTACCTGCTGGAAACACCATATATTTT. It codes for CASSLPAGNTIYF.

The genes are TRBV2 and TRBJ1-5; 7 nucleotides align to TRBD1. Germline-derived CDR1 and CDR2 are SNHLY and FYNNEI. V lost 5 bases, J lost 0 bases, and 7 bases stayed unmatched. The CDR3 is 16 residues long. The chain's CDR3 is CASSPGTVYSNQPQHF. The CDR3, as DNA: TGTGCCAGCAGTCCCGGGACAGTTTATAGCAATCAGCCCCAGCATTTT. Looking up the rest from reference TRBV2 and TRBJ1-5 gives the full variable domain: EPEVTQTPSHQVTQMGQEVILRCVPISNHLYFYWYRQILGQKVEFLVSFYNNEISEKSEIFDDQFSVERPDGSNFTLKIRSTKLEDSAMYFCASSPGTVYSNQPQHFGDGTRLSIL.

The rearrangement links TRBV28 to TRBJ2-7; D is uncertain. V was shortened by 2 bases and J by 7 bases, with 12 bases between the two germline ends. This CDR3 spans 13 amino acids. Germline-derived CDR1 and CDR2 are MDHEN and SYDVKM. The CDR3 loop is CASSLLSPTEQYF. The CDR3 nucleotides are TGTGCCAGCAGTTTACTCAGCCCCACTGAGCAGTACTTC. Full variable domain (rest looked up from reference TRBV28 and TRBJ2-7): DVKVTQSSRYLVKRTGEKVFLECVQDMDHENMFWYRQDPGLGLRLIYFSYDVKMKEKGDIPEGYSVSREKKERFSLILESASTNQTSMYLCASSLLSPTEQYFGPGTRLTVT.

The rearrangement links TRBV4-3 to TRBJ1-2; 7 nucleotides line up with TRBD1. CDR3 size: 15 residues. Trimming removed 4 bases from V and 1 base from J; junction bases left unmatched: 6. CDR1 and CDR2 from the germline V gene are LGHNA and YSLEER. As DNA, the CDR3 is TGCGCCAGCAGCCCACAGGGACAGCTTAACTATGGCTACACCTTC. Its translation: CASSPQGQLNYGYTF.

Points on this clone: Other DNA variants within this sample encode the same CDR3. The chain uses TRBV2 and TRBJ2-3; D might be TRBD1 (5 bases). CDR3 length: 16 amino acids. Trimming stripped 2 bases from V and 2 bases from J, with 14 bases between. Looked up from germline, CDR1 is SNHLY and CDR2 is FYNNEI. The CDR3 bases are TGTGCCAGCAGTGAAAGGGGCGGCACTTACACAGATACGCAGTATTTT. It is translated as CASSERGGTYTDTQYF.

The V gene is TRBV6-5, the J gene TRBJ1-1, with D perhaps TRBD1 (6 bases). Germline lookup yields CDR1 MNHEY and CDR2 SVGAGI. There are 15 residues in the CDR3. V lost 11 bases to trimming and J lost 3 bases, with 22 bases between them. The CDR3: CAVWGRGYMDTEAFF. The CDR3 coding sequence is TGTGCCGTATGGGGGCGGGGATACATGGACACTGAAGCTTTCTTT.

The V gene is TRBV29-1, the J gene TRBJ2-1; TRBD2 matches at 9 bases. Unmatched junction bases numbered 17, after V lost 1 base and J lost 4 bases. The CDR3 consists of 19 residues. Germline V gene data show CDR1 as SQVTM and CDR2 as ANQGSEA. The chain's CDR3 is CSVEGSRLSGRSRYNEQFF. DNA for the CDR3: TGCAGCGTTGAAGGATCCCGGCTCAGCGGGAGGTCACGGTACAATGAGCAGTTCTTC.

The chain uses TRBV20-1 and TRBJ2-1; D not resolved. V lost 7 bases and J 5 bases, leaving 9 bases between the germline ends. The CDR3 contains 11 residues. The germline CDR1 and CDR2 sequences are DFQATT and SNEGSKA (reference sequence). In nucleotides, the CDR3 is TGCAGTGGGTCTAGTAACAATGAGCAGTTCTTC. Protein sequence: CSGSSNNEQFF.

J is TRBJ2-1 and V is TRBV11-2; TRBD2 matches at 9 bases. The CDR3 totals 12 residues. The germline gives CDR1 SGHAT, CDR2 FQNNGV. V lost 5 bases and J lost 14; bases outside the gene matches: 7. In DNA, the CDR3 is TGTGCCAGCAGCCAGACTAGCGGTGTGGAGTTCTTC. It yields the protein CASSQTSGVEFF.

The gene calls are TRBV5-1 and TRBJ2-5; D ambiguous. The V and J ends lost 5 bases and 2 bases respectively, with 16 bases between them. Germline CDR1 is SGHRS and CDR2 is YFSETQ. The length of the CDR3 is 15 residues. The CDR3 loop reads CASSSDATTQETQYF. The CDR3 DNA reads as TGCGCCAGCAGTTCGGACGCTACTACTCAAGAGACCCAGTACTTC.

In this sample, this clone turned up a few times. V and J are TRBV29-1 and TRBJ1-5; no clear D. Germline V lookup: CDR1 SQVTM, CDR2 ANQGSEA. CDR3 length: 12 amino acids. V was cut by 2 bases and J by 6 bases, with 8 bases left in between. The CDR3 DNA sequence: TGCAGCGTTGAATTCCTAGCTCAGCCCCAGCATTTT. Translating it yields CSVEFLAQPQHF. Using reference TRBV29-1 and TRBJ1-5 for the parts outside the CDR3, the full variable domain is SAVISQKPSRDICQRGTSLTIQCQVDSQVTMMFWYRQQPGQSLTLIATANQGSEATYESGFVIDKFPISRPNLTFSTLTVSNMSPEDSSIYLCSVEFLAQPQHFGDGTRLSIL.

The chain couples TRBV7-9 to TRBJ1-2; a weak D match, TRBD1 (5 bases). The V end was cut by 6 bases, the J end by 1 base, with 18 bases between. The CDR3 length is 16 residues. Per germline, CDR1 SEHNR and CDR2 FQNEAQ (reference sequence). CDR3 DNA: TGTGCCAGCAGTTTTACGTACGGGGACTTTAACTATGGCTACACCTTC. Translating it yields CASSFTYGDFNYGYTF.

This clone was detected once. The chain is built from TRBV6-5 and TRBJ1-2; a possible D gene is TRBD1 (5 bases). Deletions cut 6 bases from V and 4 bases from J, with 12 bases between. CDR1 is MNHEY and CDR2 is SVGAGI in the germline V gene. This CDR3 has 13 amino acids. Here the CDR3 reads CASRSRDGYGYTF. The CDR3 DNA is TGTGCCAGCAGATCCAGGGATGGCTATGGCTACACCTTC.

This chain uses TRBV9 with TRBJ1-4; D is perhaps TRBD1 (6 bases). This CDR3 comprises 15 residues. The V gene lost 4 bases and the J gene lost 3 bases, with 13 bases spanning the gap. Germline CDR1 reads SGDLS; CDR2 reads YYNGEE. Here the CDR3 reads CASSRGGVANEKLFF. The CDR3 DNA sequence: TGTGCCAGCAGCCGAGGGGGGGTCGCTAATGAAAAACTGTTTTTT.

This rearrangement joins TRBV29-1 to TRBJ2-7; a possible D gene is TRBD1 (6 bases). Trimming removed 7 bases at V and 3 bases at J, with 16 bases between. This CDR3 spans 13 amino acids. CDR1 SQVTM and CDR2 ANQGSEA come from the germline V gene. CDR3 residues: CSAVQGSNYEQYF. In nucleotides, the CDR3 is TGCAGCGCCGTACAGGGATCCAACTACGAGCAGTACTTC.

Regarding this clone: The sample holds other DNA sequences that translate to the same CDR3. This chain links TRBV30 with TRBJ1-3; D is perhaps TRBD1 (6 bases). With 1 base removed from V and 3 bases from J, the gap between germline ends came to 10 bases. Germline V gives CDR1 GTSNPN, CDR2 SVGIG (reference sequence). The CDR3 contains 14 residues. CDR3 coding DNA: TGTGCCTGGAGTGGGGGGCGGAGTGGAAACACCATATATTTT. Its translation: CAWSGGRSGNTIYF.

The CDR3 loop reads CASSVLGTPIGKNIQYF. CDR3 coding DNA: TGTGCCAGCTCCGTCCTGGGGACCCCCATCGGCAAAAACATTCAGTACTTC. The chain combines TRBV28 with TRBJ2-4, with D perhaps being TRBD1 or TRBD2 (5 bases each). The CDR3 is 17 residues long. CDR1 and CDR2 from the germline V gene are MDHEN and SYDVKM. Trimming removed 8 bases from V and 3 bases from J, with 23 bases in between.